This T cell receptor (beta chain) was identified in a study of control samples from healthy donors and cancer patients. TCRdb keeps only in-frame clones here, not all; method: immunoSEQ multiplex PCR. The sample gives tens of thousands of clones, roughly 89% of which show up once; roughly 12% is in the top ten. In germline, CDR1 is SEHNR, CDR2 FQNEAQ (reference sequence). The CDR3 is made up of 15 amino acids. V shed 5 bases, J shed 5 bases, and the junction held 5 bases outside the gene matches. Sample: PBMCs. V is TRBV7-9 and J is TRBJ2-1; 11 bases align to TRBD1. This TCR came from a man aged 50 to 59 with lung cancer. The CDR3: CASSHGQGADNEQFF. The DNA of the CDR3 is TGTGCCAGCAGCCACGGACAGGGGGCGGACAATGAGCAGTTCTTC.